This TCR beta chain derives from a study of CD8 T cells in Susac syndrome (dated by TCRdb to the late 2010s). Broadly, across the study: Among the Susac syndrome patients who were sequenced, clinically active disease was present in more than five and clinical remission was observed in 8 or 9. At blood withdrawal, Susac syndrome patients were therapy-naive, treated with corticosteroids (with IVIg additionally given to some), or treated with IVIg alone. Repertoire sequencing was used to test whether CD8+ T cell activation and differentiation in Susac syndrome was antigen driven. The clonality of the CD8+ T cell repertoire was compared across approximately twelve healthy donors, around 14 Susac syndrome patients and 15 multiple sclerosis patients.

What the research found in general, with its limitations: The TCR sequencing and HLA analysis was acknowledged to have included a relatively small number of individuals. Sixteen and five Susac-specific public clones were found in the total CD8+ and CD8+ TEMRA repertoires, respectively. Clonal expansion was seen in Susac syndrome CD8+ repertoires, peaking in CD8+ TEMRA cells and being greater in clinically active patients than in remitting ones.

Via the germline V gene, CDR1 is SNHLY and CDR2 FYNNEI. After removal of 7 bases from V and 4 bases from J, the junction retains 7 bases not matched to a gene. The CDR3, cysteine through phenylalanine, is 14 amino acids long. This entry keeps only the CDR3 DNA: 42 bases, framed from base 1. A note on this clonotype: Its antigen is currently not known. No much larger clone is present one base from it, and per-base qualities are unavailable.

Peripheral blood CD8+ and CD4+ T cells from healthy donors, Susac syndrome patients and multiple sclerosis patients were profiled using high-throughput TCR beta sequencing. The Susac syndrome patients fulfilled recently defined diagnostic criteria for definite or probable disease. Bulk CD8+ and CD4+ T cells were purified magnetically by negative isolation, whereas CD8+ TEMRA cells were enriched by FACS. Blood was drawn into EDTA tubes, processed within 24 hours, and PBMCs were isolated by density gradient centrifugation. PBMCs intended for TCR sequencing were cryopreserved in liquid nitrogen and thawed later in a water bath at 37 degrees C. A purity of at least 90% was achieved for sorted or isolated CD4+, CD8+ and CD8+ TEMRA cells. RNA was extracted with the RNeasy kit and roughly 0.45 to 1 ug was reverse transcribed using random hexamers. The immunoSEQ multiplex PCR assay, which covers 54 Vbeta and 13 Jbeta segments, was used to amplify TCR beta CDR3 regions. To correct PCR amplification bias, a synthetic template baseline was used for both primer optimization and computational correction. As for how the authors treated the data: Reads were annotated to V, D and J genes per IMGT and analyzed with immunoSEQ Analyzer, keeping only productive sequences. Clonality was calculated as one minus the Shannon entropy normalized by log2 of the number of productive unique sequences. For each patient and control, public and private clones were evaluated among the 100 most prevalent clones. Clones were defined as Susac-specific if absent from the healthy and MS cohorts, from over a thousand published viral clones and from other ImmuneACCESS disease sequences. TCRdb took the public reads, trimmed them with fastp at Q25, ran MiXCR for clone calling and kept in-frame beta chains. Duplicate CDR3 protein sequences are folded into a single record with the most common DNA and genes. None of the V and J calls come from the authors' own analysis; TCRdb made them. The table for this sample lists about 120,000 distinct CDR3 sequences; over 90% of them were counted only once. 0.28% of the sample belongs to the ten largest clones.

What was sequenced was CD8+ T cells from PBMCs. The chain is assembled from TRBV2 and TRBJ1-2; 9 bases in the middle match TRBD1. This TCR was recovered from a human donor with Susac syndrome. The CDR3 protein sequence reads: CASMPDRGGYGYTF. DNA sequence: TGTGCCAGCATGCCGGACAGGGGAGGCTATGGCTACACCTTC.